The TCR beta chain under discussion was sequenced for a study of cytomegalovirus exposure and HLA in healthy donors. Regarding the study as a whole: A few CMV-associated chains proved CMV antigen-specific in vitro. Productive rates of about 87% or about 30% were seen for most TCR beta V segments in an earlier analysis. The authors later found HLA-associated TCR beta chains more clonally expanded than equally common others. Reports showed the classifier diagnosing cytomegalovirus status with high specificity and sensitivity.

This clone was counted only a few times. Its matching antigen is unknown. The study ran its PCR with 60 Vbeta and 13 Jbeta primers. TCRdb's copy holds only in-frame clones and misses some; the assay was immunoSEQ multiplex PCR. The table lists approximately 280,000 clones, approximately 90% of them singletons. Material: PBMCs. The clonotype was recovered from a man between 35 and 55 years old in good health and CMV-seropositive.

CDR3 protein: CATHPEDRVSEKLFF. CDR3 DNA sequence: TGTGCCACCCACCCCGAAGACAGGGTAAGCGAAAAACTGTTTTTT. This chain joins TRBV7-3 and TRBJ1-4; TRBD1 agrees at 7 bases. The V segment lost 10 bases and the J segment 8 bases; nucleotides outside the gene matches: 16. Germline V gene sequence: CDR1 SGHTA, CDR2 FQGTGA. The CDR3 is 15 residues long.